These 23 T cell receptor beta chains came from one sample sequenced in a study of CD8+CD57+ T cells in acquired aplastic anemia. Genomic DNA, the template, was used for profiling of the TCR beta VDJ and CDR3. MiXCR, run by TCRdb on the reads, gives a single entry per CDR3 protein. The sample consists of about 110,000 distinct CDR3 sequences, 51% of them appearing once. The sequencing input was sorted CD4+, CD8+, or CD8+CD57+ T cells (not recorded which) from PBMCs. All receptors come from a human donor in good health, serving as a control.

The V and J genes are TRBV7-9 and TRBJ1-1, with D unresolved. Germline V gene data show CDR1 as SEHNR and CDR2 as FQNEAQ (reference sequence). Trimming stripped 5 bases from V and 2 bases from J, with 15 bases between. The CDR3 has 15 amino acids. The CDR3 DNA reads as TGTGCCAGCAGCACGCAAGGTCTTTTTAACACTGAAGCTTTCTTT. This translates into CASSTQGLFNTEAFF.

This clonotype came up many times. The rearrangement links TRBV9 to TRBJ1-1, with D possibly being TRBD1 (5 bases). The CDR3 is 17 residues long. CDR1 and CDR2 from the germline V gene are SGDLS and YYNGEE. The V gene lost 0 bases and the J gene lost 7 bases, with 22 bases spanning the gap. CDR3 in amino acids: CASSVEAQGRLSHEAFF. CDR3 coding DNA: TGTGCCAGCAGCGTAGAGGCTCAGGGCAGGCTTTCTCATGAAGCTTTCTTT. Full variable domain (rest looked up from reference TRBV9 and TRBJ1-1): DSGVTQTPKHLITATGQRVTLRCSPRSGDLSVYWYQQSLDQGLQFLIQYYNGEERAKGNILERFSAQQFPDLHSELNLSSLELGDSALYFCASSVEAQGRLSHEAFFGQGTRLTVV.

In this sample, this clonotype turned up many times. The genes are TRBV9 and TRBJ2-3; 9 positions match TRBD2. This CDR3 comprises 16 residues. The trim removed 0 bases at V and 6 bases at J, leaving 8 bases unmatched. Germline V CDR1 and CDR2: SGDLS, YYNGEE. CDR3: CASSVGGGGAYDTQYF. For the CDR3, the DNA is TGTGCCAGCAGCGTAGGGGGCGGGGGGGCCTATGATACGCAGTATTTT. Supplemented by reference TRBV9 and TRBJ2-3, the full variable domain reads DSGVTQTPKHLITATGQRVTLRCSPRSGDLSVYWYQQSLDQGLQFLIQYYNGEERAKGNILERFSAQQFPDLHSELNLSSLELGDSALYFCASSVGGGGAYDTQYFGPGTRLTVL.

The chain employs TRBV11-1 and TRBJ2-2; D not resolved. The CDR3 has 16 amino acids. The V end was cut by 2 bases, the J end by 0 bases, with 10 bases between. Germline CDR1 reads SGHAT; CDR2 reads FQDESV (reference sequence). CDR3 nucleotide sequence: TGTGCCAGCAGCTTAAAGGAGTCCTCGAACACCGGGGAGCTGTTTTTT. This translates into CASSLKESSNTGELFF.

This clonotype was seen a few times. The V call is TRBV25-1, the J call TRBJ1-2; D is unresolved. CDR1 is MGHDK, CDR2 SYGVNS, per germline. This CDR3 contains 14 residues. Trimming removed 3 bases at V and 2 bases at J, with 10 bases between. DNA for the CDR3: TGTGCCAGCAGTGAGTCCGCGGGGAACTATGGCTACACCTTC. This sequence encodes CASSESAGNYGYTF.

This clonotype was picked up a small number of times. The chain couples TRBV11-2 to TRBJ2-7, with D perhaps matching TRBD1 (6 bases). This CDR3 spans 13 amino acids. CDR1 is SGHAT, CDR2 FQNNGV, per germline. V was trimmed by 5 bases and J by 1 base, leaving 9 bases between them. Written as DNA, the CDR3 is TGTGCCAGCAGCGCGGACAGATCCTACGAGCAGTACTTC. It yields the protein CASSADRSYEQYF.

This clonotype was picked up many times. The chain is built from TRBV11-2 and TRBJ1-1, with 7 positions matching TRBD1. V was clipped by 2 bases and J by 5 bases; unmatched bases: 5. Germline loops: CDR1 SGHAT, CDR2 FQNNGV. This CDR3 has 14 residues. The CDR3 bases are TGTGCCAGCAGCTTATGGCAGGGGGGTACTGAAGCTTTCTTT. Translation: CASSLWQGGTEAFF.

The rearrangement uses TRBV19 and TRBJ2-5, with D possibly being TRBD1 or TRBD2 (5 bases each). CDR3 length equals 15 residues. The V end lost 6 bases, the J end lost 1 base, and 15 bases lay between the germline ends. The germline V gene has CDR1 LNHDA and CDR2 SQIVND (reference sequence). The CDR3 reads CASSGSGTGQETQYF. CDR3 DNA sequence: TGTGCCAGTAGCGGATCCGGGACGGGCCAAGAGACCCAGTACTTC.

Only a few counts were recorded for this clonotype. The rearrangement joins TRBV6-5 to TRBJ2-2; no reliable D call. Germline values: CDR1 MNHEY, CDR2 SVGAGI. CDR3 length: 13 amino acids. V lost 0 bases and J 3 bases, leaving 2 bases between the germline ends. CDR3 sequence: CASSYSYTGELFF. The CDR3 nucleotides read TGTGCCAGCAGTTACTCTTACACCGGGGAGCTGTTTTTT.

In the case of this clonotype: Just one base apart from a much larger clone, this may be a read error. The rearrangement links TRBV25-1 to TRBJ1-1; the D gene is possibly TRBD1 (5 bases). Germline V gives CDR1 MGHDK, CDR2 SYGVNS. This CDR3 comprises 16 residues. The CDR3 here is CACSGDVQWRGTEAFF. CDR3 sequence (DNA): TGTGCCTGCAGTGGGGACGTGCAGTGGCGGGGCACTGAAGCTTTCTTT. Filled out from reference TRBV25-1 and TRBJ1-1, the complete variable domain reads EADIYQTPRYLVIGTGKKITLECSQTMGHDKMYWYQQDPGMELHLIHYSYGVNSTEKGDLSSESTVSRIRTEHFPLTLESARPSHTSQYLCACSGDVQWRGTEAFFGQGTRLTVV.

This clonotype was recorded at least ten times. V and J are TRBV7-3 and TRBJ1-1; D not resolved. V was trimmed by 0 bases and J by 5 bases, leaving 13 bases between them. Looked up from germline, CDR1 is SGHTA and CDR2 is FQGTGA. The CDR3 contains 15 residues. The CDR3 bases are TGTGCCAGCAGCTTAACCGGGCGGCCGGGGACTGAAGCTTTCTTT. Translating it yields CASSLTGRPGTEAFF.

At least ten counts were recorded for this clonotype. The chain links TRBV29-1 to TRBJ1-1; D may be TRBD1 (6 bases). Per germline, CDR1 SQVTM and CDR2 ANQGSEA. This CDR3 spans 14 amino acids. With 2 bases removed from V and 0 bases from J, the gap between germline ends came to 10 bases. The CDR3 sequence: CSVEQGRVNTEAFF. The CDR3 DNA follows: TGCAGCGTTGAACAGGGGAGGGTGAACACTGAAGCTTTCTTT.

This CDR3 reads CASSAPGLRNTEAFF. The CDR3 DNA is TGTGCCAGTAGTGCCCCGGGGCTACGGAACACTGAAGCTTTCTTT. The V gene is TRBV19, the J gene TRBJ1-1, with D possibly being TRBD1 (5 bases). The CDR3 has 15 amino acids. In germline, CDR1 is LNHDA, CDR2 SQIVND (reference sequence). Between the trimmed V and J ends, which lost 5 bases and 1 base, there was a span of 14 bases.

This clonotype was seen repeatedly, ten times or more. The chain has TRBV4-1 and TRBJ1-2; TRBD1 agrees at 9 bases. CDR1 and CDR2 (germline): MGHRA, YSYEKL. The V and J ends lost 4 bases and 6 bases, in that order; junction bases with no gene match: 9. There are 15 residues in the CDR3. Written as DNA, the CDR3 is TGCGCCAGCAGCCTCGACAGGGGGGAAGGAAATGGCTACACCTTC. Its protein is CASSLDRGEGNGYTF.

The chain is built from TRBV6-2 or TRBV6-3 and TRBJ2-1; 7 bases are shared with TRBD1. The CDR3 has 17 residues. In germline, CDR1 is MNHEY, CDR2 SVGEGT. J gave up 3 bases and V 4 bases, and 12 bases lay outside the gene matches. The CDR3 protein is CASSSEMGQFFYNEQFF. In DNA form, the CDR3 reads TGTGCCAGCAGTTCCGAGATGGGACAGTTTTTCTACAATGAGCAGTTCTTC.

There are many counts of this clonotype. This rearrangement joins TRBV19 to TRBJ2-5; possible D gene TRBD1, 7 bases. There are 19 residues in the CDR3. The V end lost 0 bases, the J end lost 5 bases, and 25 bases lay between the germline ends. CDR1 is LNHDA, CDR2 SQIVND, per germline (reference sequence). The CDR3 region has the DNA TGTGCCAGTAGTATAGATCCGTTCGAGGAGGGGGCCTCCGGGGAGACCCAGTACTTC. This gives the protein CASSIDPFEEGASGETQYF.

This CDR3 is CASTGTGSGNTIYF. CDR3 sequence (DNA): TGTGCCAGTACCGGGACAGGCTCTGGAAACACCATATATTTT. The rearrangement links TRBV19 to TRBJ1-3; 8 bases line up with TRBD1. The CDR3 has 14 residues. Germline CDR1 is LNHDA and CDR2 is SQIVND (reference sequence). J gave up 0 bases and V 7 bases, and 2 bases lay outside the gene matches. Complete variable domain (other parts from reference TRBV19 and TRBJ1-3): DGGITQSPKYLFRKEGQNVTLSCEQNLNHDAMYWYRQDPGQGLRLIYYSQIVNDFQKGDIAEGYSVSREKKESFPLTVTSAQKNPTAFYLCASTGTGSGNTIYFGEGSWLTVV.

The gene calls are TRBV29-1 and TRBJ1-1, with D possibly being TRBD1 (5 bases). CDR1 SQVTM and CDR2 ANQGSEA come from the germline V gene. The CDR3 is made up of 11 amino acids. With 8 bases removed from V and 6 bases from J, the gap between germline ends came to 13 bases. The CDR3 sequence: CSSTGYPEAFF. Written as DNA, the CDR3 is TGCAGCAGTACAGGATACCCTGAAGCTTTCTTT.

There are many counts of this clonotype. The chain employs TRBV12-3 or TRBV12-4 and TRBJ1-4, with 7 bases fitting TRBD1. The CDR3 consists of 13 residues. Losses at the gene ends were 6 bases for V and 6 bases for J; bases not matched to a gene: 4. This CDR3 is CASSPGQDEKLFF. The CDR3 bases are TGTGCCAGCAGCCCTGGACAGGATGAAAAACTGTTTTTT.

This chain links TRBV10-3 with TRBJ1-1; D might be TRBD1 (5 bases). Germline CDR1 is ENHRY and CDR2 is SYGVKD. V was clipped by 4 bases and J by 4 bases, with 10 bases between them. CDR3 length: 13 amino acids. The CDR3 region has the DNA TGTGCCATCAGTGCACAGGTAGGCACTGAAGCTTTCTTT. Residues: CAISAQVGTEAFF.

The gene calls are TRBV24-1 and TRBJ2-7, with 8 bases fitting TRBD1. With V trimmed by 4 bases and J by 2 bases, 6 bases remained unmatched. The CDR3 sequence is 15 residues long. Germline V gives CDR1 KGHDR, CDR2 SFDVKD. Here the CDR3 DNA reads TGTGCCACCAGTGACAGACGGACAGGGACCTACGAGCAGTACTTC. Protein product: CATSDRRTGTYEQYF.

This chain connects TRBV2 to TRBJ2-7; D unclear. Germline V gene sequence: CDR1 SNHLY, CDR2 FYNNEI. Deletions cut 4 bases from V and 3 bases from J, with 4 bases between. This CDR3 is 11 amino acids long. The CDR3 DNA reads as TGTGCCAGCAGTGTGAACTACGAGCAGTACTTC. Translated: CASSVNYEQYF.

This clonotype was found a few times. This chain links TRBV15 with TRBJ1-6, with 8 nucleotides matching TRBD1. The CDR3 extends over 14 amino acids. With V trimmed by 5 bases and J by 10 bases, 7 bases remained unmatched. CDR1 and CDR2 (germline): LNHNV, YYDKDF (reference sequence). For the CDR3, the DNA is TGTGCCACCAGCGGACGGACAGGGCTCTCACCCCTCCACTTT. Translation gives CATSGRTGLSPLHF. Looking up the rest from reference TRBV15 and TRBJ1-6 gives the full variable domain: DAMVIQNPRYQVTQFGKPVTLSCSQTLNHNVMYWYQQKSSQAPKLLFHYYDKDFNNEADTPDNFQSRRPNTSFCFLDIRSPGLGDTAMYLCATSGRTGLSPLHFGNGTRLTVT.